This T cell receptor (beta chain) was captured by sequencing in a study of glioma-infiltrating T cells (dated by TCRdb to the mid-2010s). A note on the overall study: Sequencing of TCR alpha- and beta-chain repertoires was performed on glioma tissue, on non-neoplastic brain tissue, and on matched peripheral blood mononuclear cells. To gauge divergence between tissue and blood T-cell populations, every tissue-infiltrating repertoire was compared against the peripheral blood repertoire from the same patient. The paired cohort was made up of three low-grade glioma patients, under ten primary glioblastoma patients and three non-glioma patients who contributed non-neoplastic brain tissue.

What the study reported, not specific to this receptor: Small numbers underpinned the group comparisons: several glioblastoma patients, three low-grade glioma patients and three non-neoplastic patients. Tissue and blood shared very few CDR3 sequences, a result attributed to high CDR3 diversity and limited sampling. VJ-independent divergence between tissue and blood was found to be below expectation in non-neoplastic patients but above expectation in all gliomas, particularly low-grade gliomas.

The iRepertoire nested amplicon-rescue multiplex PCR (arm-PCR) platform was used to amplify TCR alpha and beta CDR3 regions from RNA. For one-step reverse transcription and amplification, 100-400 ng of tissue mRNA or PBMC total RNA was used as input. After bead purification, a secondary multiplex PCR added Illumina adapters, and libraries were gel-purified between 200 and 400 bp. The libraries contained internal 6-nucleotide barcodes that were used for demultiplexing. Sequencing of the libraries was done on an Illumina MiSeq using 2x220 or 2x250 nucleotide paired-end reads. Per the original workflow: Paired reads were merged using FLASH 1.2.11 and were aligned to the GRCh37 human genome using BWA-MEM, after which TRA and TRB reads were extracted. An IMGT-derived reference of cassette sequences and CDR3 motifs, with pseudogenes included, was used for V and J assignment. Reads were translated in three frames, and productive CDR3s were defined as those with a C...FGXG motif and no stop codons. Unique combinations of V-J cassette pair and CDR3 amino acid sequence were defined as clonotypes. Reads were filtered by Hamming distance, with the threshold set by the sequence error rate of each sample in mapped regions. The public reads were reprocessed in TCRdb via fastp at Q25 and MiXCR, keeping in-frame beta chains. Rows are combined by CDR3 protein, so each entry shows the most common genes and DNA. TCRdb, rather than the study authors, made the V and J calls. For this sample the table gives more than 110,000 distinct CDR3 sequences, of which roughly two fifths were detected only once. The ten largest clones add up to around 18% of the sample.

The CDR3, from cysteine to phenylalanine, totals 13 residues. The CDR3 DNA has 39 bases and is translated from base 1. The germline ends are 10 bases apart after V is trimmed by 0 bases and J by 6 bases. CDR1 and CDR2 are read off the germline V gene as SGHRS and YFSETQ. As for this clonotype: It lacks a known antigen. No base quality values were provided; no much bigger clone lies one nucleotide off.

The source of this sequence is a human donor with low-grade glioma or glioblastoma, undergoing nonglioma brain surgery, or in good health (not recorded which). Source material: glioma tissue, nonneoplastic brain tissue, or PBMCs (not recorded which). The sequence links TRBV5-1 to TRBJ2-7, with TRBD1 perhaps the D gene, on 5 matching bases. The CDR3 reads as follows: CASSLGTLSEQYF. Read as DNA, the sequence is TGCGCCAGCAGCTTGGGGACACTCTCCGAGCAGTACTTC.